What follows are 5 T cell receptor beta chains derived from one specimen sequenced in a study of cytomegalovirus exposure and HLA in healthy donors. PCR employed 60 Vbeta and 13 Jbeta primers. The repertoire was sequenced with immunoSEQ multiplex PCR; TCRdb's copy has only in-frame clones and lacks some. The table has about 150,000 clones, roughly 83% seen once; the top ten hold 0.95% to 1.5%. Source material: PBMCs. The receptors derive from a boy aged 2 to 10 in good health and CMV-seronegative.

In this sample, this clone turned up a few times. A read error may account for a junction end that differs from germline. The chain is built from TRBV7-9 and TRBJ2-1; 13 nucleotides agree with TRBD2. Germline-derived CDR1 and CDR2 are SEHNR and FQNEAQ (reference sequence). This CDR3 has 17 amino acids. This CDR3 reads CSSSFLPGLAGQVEQFF. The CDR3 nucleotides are TGTTCCAGCAGCTTCCTCCCGGGACTAGCGGGACAGGTTGAGCAGTTCTTC.

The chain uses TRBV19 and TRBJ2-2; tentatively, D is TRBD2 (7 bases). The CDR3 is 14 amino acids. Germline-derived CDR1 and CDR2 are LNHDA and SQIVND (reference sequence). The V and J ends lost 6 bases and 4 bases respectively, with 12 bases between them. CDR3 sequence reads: CASSGGLFTGELFF. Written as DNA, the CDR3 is TGTGCCAGTAGCGGGGGGCTATTCACCGGGGAGCTGTTTTTT.

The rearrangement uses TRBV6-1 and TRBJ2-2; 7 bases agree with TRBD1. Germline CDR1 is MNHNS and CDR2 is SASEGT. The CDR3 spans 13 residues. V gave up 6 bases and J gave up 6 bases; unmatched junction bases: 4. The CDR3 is CASRATGAGELFF. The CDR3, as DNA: TGTGCCAGCAGAGCAACAGGGGCCGGGGAGCTGTTTTTT.

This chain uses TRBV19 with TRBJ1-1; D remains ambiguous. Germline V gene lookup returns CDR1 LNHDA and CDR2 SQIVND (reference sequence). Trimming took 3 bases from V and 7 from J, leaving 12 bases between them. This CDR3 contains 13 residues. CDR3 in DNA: TGTGCCAGTAGTATCAACCGGGAAGGTGAAGCTTTCTTT. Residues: CASSINREGEAFF. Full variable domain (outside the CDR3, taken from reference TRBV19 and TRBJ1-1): DGGITQSPKYLFRKEGQNVTLSCEQNLNHDAMYWYRQDPGQGLRLIYYSQIVNDFQKGDIAEGYSVSREKKESFPLTVTSAQKNPTAFYLCASSINREGEAFFGQGTRLTVV.

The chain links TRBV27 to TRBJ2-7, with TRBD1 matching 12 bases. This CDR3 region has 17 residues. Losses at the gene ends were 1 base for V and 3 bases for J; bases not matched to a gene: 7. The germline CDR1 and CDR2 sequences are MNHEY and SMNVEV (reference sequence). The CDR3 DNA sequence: TGTGCCAGCAGTTTATTCCGCGGGACAGGGGGCCTCTACGAGCAGTACTTC. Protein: CASSLFRGTGGLYEQYF.